The T cell receptor (beta chain) under discussion was sequenced for a study of blood T cell repertoires in COVID-19. Study context: Acute-phase and convalescent COVID-19 samples originated in the United States, Italy and Spain. Sample material is recorded as cDNA or gDNA derived from T cells, B-cell-depleted T cells, or PBMCs.

Source study methods: Amplifying reference gene primers gave estimates of nucleated cell counts. Data came from immunoSEQ multiplex PCR; TCRdb stores just in-frame clones and leaves some out. V and J calls plus clone size are reproduced from that table; the DNA served to infer D and trimming. The table lists some 150,000 clones, about 92% of them singletons. This CDR3 region has 13 residues. Germline assignment: CDR1 WNHNN and CDR2 SYGVQD (reference sequence). The germline V and J ends were trimmed by 6 bases and 0 bases, with 7 bases remaining between them. This clone was recorded once. The material sequenced was peripheral blood. The sequence was collected from a human donor in a cohort sampled during active COVID-19. The chain employs TRBV10-1 and TRBJ2-3; D is unclear. The CDR3 DNA reads TGCGCCAGCAGAAAAACTAGCACAGATACGCAGTATTTT. Encoded protein: CASRKTSTDTQYF.